What follows is one T cell receptor beta chain and its context. Its antigen is still unknown. The data were obtained in a study of T cell responses to AZD1222 COVID-19 vaccine. Study findings and constraints: Donors were mostly white British, more females; clonal diversity possibly underestimated.

Data came from immunoSEQ multiplex PCR; TCRdb stores just in-frame clones and leaves some out. The data contain 95,000 to 150,000 clones, 85% to 90% of them singletons. The germline CDR1 and CDR2 sequences are DFQATT and SNEGSKA (reference sequence). CDR3 size: 10 residues. The ends were cut back, 6 bases at V and 5 bases at J, with 5 bases in the middle. The rearrangement links TRBV20-1 to TRBJ2-1; D is unclear. The material was peripheral blood, obtained on day 0 of AZD1222 vaccination. The sequence was collected from an adult in good health. Here the CDR3 DNA reads TGCAGTGCCACAAACAATGAGCAGTTCTTC. Translated, it gives CSATNNEQFF.